The clone carrying this T cell receptor beta chain has only a few counts. The antigen is not known. The length of the CDR3 is 13 residues. Deletions cut 1 base from V and 5 bases from J, with 9 bases between. CDR1 and CDR2 from the germline V gene are DFQATT and SNEGSKA (reference sequence). The sample belongs to a study of Graves' ophthalmopathy and Graves' hyperthyroidism. Study conclusions and caveats: Built on 13 signatures, a model told ophthalmopathy apart from stable hyperthyroidism with around 90% sensitivity and 80% to 82% specificity.

The authors amplified TCR beta CDR3 regions from RNA transcripts. An opening RT-PCR round employed HTBI primers and preceded a second-round multiplex PCR. TCRdb processed the multiplex PCR reads anew with MiXCR; each CDR3 protein has one entry. The data show approximately 480,000 distinct CDR3 sequences, about an eighth seen once. The chain combines TRBV20-1 with TRBJ1-5, with unresolved D. Sequenced input: blood. This clonotype was sampled from a woman aged 30 to 39 with Graves' ophthalmopathy. In nucleotides, the CDR3 is TGCAGTGCTAGAGCCCCATACCATCAGCCCCAGCATTTT. Its translation: CSARAPYHQPQHF.